These 30 T cell receptor beta chains came from one sample sequenced in a study of cytomegalovirus exposure and HLA in healthy donors. The PCR made use of 60 Vbeta and 13 Jbeta primers. Profiling relied on immunoSEQ multiplex PCR, and the TCRdb table lists in-frame clones only, not all of them. The table includes 200,000 to 250,000 clones, around nine tenths detected once. Input material: PBMCs. These receptors were taken from a woman aged 18-35 years in good health and CMV-seronegative.

In its sample, this clone was seen a few times. This sequence joins TRBV7-2 and TRBJ2-2; maybe TRBD1 (5 bases). CDR1 SGHTA and CDR2 FQGNSA come from the germline V gene. V was cut by 5 bases and J by 4 bases, with 8 bases left in between. The CDR3 is 13 residues long. CDR3 loop: CASSRQITGELFF. CDR3 sequence (DNA): TGTGCCAGCAGCCGACAGATCACCGGGGAGCTGTTTTTT.

The V gene is TRBV29-1, the J gene TRBJ1-1; 9 nucleotides match TRBD1. Per the germline V gene, CDR1 is SQVTM and CDR2 is ANQGSEA. There are 11 residues in the CDR3. Germline trimming cut 7 bases from V and 10 bases from J; bases unmatched to any gene: 7. DNA of the CDR3: TGCAGCGCAGCCGGGACAGGGTTAGCTTTCTTT. Translated, it gives CSAAGTGLAFF.

The J gene is TRBJ2-7, the V gene TRBV4-1; weak D call: TRBD1 (5 bases). Trimming shortened V by 2 bases and J by 1 base, and 15 bases separated the two germline ends. From germline, CDR1 is MGHRA and CDR2 YSYEKL. There are 16 residues in the CDR3. The CDR3, as DNA: TGCGCCAGCAGCCAATTAGGGCAGGGAACGTCCTACGAGCAGTACTTC. Protein sequence: CASSQLGQGTSYEQYF.

This chain connects TRBV7-3 to TRBJ2-2; D is ambiguous. Germline CDR1 SGHTA, CDR2 FQGTGA. The CDR3 extends over 12 amino acids. V shed 1 base and J shed 6 bases, with 3 bases lying between them. CDR3 region: CASSLRPGELFF. The CDR3 DNA reads TGTGCCAGCAGCTTAAGGCCCGGGGAGCTGTTTTTT.

This clone was observed a single time. The chain employs TRBV20-1 and TRBJ1-2; the D gene is possibly TRBD1 (6 bases). Trimming pared 6 bases from V and 3 bases from J, leaving 8 bases between. CDR1 and CDR2 from the germline V gene are DFQATT and SNEGSKA (reference sequence). CDR3 size: 11 residues. The CDR3 DNA follows: TGCAGTGCAAGGACAGACTATGGCTACACCTTC. Translation: CSARTDYGYTF.

In DNA form, the CDR3 reads TGCAGCGTTCAGGACACCGGGGAGCTGTTTTTT. As protein: CSVQDTGELFF. J is TRBJ2-2 and V is TRBV29-1; D is ambiguous. The CDR3 length is 11 residues. Germline assignment: CDR1 SQVTM and CDR2 ANQGSEA. Trimming pared 5 bases from V and 3 bases from J, leaving 4 bases between.

The chain combines TRBV11-2 with TRBJ2-3; no clear D gene. CDR3 length: 13 residues. CDR1 and CDR2 from the germline V gene are SGHAT and FQNNGV. V lost 5 bases and J 1 base, leaving 7 bases between the germline ends. The CDR3 bases are TGTGCCAGCAGCCCCCCTGGCACAGATACGCAGTATTTT. Protein sequence: CASSPPGTDTQYF. Together with reference TRBV11-2 and TRBJ2-3, the CDR3 gives the full variable domain: EAGVAQSPRYKIIEKRQSVAFWCNPISGHATLYWYQQILGQGPKLLIQFQNNGVVDDSQLPKDRFSAERLKGVDSTLKIQPAKLEDSAVYLCASSPPGTDTQYFGPGTRLTVL.

The V gene is TRBV29-1, the J gene TRBJ1-1; 10 positions agree with TRBD1. Germline trimming cut 8 bases from V and 5 bases from J; bases unmatched to any gene: 5. The CDR3 consists of 12 residues. Germline CDR1 SQVTM, CDR2 ANQGSEA. In DNA, the CDR3 is TGCAGCACCGGGACAGGGGAGACTGAAGCTTTCTTT. Translating gives CSTGTGETEAFF.

The chain links TRBV27 to TRBJ2-5; D unclear. Germline V CDR1 and CDR2: MNHEY, SMNVEV (reference sequence). Deletions cut 2 bases from V and 5 bases from J, with 15 bases between. CDR3 size: 15 residues. CDR3 coding DNA: TGTGCCAGCAGTTTAATCCGGGTCCCGCCGGAGACCCAGTACTTC. It specifies CASSLIRVPPETQYF.

The chain links TRBV27 to TRBJ2-7; D unclear. The germline gives CDR1 MNHEY, CDR2 SMNVEV (reference sequence). This CDR3 has 14 residues. V lost 3 bases to trimming and J lost 0 bases, with 9 bases between them. The CDR3 is CASSFAGPSYEQYF. The CDR3 coding sequence is TGTGCCAGCAGTTTTGCAGGCCCCTCCTACGAGCAGTACTTC.

J is TRBJ2-7 and V is TRBV10-3; perhaps TRBD1 as D (6 bases). The germline V and J ends were trimmed by 3 bases and 2 bases, with 14 bases remaining between them. This CDR3 is 15 amino acids long. Germline CDR1 and CDR2: ENHRY and SYGVKD. The CDR3 spells CAISENQGSPYEQYF. The CDR3 coding sequence is TGTGCCATCAGTGAAAATCAGGGGAGCCCCTACGAGCAGTACTTC.

The J gene is TRBJ2-4, the V gene TRBV4-3; 10 positions agree with TRBD2. Germline V CDR1 and CDR2: LGHNA, YSLEER. The CDR3 is made up of 17 amino acids. Trimming took 0 bases from V and 7 from J; bases not matched to a gene: 9. The CDR3 nucleotides are TGCGCCAGCAGCCAAGATTATGCAGCGGGGGGGCCGAACATTCAGTACTTC. Protein: CASSQDYAAGGPNIQYF.

The rearrangement uses TRBV4-2 and TRBJ2-7, with 12 bases fitting TRBD2. The germline V gene has CDR1 LGHNA and CDR2 YNFKEQ. The CDR3 sequence is 18 residues long. With V trimmed by 1 base and J by 0 bases, 7 bases remained unmatched. The CDR3 DNA is TGTGCCAGCAGCCAAGCTCTTATGACTAGCGGGAGCTCCTACGAGCAGTACTTC. Protein product: CASSQALMTSGSSYEQYF.

The genes are TRBV5-6 and TRBJ1-1, with D perhaps matching TRBD1 (5 bases). In germline, CDR1 is SGHDT, CDR2 YYEEEE. Trimming pared 4 bases from V and 6 bases from J, leaving 13 bases between. CDR3 size: 13 residues. The chain's CDR3 is CASSETAGSEAFF. In nucleotides, the CDR3 is TGTGCCAGCAGCGAGACAGCCGGTTCTGAAGCTTTCTTT.

The V and J genes are TRBV19 and TRBJ2-3, with 7 bases matching TRBD2. CDR1 and CDR2 from the germline V gene are LNHDA and SQIVND (reference sequence). The junction had 1 base not matched to a gene; V was cut back by 3 bases and J by 7 bases. This CDR3 has 12 residues. This CDR3 reads CASSISGNTQYF. For the CDR3, the DNA is TGTGCCAGTAGTATCAGCGGGAATACGCAGTATTTT. The full variable domain, rest sourced from reference TRBV19 and TRBJ2-3, is DGGITQSPKYLFRKEGQNVTLSCEQNLNHDAMYWYRQDPGQGLRLIYYSQIVNDFQKGDIAEGYSVSREKKESFPLTVTSAQKNPTAFYLCASSISGNTQYFGPGTRLTVL.

The rearrangement links TRBV7-9 to TRBJ1-5; weak D call: TRBD1 (5 bases). Trimming took 5 bases from V and 6 from J, leaving 11 bases between them. The germline CDR1 and CDR2 sequences are SEHNR and FQNEAQ (reference sequence). The CDR3 has 13 residues. This chain's CDR3 is CASSPHRSQPQHF. The CDR3 nucleotides are TGTGCCAGCAGCCCGCACAGGAGTCAGCCCCAGCATTTT.

The V call is TRBV27, the J call TRBJ2-1; a weak D match, TRBD2 (6 bases). The CDR3 sequence is 19 residues long. V gave up 2 bases and J gave up 2 bases, with 22 bases separating them. CDR1 and CDR2 from the germline V gene are MNHEY and SMNVEV (reference sequence). The CDR3 sequence: CASSLGSGVRPLAYNEQFF. Here the CDR3 DNA reads TGTGCCAGCAGTTTAGGGTCGGGGGTGAGACCTCTCGCCTACAATGAGCAGTTCTTC.

This chain connects TRBV6-5 to TRBJ1-2; 7 nucleotides agree with TRBD1. The CDR3 totals 15 residues. V dropped 8 bases and J dropped 3; count of bases not matched to a gene: 12. Germline CDR1 MNHEY, CDR2 SVGAGI. The CDR3 bases are TGTGCCAGCCGAAAGACAGGGCGGAGCGACTATGGCTACACCTTC. Translating gives CASRKTGRSDYGYTF.

This clone was seen at least ten times. V gene TRBV2 combines with J gene TRBJ1-1; D unclear. V was pared by 2 bases and J by 1 base, with 8 bases between. This CDR3 has 14 residues. Germline lookup yields CDR1 SNHLY and CDR2 FYNNEI. The DNA of the CDR3 is TGTGCCAGCAGTGAATGGCAGGCGAACACTGAAGCTTTCTTT. Protein product: CASSEWQANTEAFF.

This rearrangement joins TRBV4-3 to TRBJ2-3; 9 bases map to TRBD1. The CDR3 length is 15 residues. Trimming at V came to 0 bases and at J to 3 bases, leaving 1 base not matched to a gene. The V gene's germline CDR1 is LGHNA and CDR2 YSLEER. Written as DNA, the CDR3 is TGCGCCAGCAGCCAAGATGGGACAGGGACAGATACGCAGTATTTT. Amino acid sequence: CASSQDGTGTDTQYF.

The genes are TRBV4-3 and TRBJ2-1; D possibly corresponds to TRBD2 (5 bases). Germline loops: CDR1 LGHNA, CDR2 YSLEER. V was shortened by 0 bases and J by 6 bases, with 12 bases between the two germline ends. The CDR3 runs 15 residues. Written as DNA, the CDR3 is TGCGCCAGCAGCCAAGATTTTGGAGGTGGCAATGAGCAGTTCTTC. Translating it yields CASSQDFGGGNEQFF.

The chain links TRBV5-4 to TRBJ1-2; 7 bases align to TRBD1. The junction had 8 bases not matched to a gene; V was cut back by 1 base and J by 8 bases. CDR1 is SGHNT, CDR2 YYREEE, per germline (reference sequence). This CDR3 has 14 residues. This CDR3 is CASSLSGGGLGYTF. In DNA form, the CDR3 reads TGTGCCAGCAGCTTGTCAGGGGGTGGTCTAGGCTACACCTTC.

The chain links TRBV2 to TRBJ1-3; D gene unclear. The CDR3 totals 14 residues. The ends were cut back, 7 bases at V and 2 bases at J, with 12 bases in the middle. The germline gives CDR1 SNHLY, CDR2 FYNNEI. CDR3 residues: CASIREFAGNTIYF. In DNA, the CDR3 is TGTGCCAGCATACGGGAGTTCGCTGGAAACACCATATATTTT.

This chain uses TRBV19 with TRBJ1-3; D perhaps matches TRBD1 (5 bases). The germline V gene has CDR1 LNHDA and CDR2 SQIVND (reference sequence). The CDR3 loop spans 14 amino acids. The ends were cut back, 6 bases at V and 3 bases at J, with 12 bases in the middle. The CDR3 nucleotides read TGTGCCAGTAGCCTTGGAGGGGATGGAAACACCATATATTTT. Translation: CASSLGGDGNTIYF.

As DNA, the CDR3 is TGTGCCAGCAGCGACCAAACAGGGAACACTGAAGCTTTCTTT. This codes for CASSDQTGNTEAFF. The chain recombines TRBV9 with TRBJ1-1; a possible D gene is TRBD1 (5 bases). CDR1 and CDR2 from the germline V gene are SGDLS and YYNGEE. The CDR3 loop spans 14 amino acids. Trimming left V 3 bases short and J 1 base short, with 10 bases between.

The chain uses TRBV4-3 and TRBJ2-1, with 11 bases identical to TRBD2. The V and J ends lost 1 base and 8 bases, in that order; junction bases with no gene match: 13. The CDR3 sequence is 18 residues long. Germline lookup yields CDR1 LGHNA and CDR2 YSLEER. The CDR3 DNA follows: TGCGCCAGCAGCCAAGTCGGAGTAGCGGGGGGGCCGGCCTATGAGCAGTTCTTC. Its protein is CASSQVGVAGGPAYEQFF.

This sequence joins TRBV19 and TRBJ1-4; 8 bases are shared with TRBD1. The CDR3 loop spans 16 amino acids. CDR1 and CDR2 (germline): LNHDA, SQIVND (reference sequence). V lost 4 bases, J lost 7 bases, and 11 bases stayed unmatched. The CDR3 is CASSTSLQGAVEKLFF. The CDR3 bases are TGTGCCAGTAGTACGAGCCTTCAGGGGGCCGTTGAAAAACTGTTTTTT.

This clone turned up a few times. The chain has TRBV4-3 and TRBJ2-2; 9 bases align to TRBD2. Germline CDR1 LGHNA, CDR2 YSLEER. The junction had 11 bases not matched to a gene; V was cut back by 0 bases and J by 0 bases. The CDR3 runs to 20 residues. CDR3 DNA sequence: TGCGCCAGCAGCCAAGAGTTTGTTGGCGGGACTAGCACGAACACCGGGGAGCTGTTTTTT. It codes for CASSQEFVGGTSTNTGELFF.

A word on this clone: Other nucleotide sequences from this sample produce the same CDR3. The V call is TRBV5-1, the J call TRBJ2-5; D might be TRBD2 (5 bases). V lost 0 bases and J 5 bases, leaving 11 bases between the germline ends. Germline V CDR1 and CDR2: SGHRS, YFSETQ. The CDR3 is 14 amino acids. The CDR3 reads CASSLDRGRETQYF. The CDR3, as DNA: TGCGCCAGCAGCTTGGATCGGGGTAGGGAGACCCAGTACTTC. Combining the CDR3 with reference TRBV5-1 and TRBJ2-5 gives the whole variable domain KAGVTQTPRYLIKTRGQQVTLSCSPISGHRSVSWYQQTPGQGLQFLFEYFSETQRNKGNFPGRFSGRQFSNSRSEMNVSTLELGDSALYLCASSLDRGRETQYFGPGTRLLVL.

The V and J genes are TRBV7-8 and TRBJ2-1; a possible D gene is TRBD1 (6 bases). The V gene's germline CDR1 is SGHVS and CDR2 FQNEAQ. The ends were cut back, 4 bases at V and 6 bases at J, with 22 bases in the middle. The CDR3 runs 17 residues. DNA of the CDR3: TGTGCCAGCAGCTCGACGGTGGGGACAACCCCGGCCAATGAGCAGTTCTTC. The encoded protein is CASSSTVGTTPANEQFF.